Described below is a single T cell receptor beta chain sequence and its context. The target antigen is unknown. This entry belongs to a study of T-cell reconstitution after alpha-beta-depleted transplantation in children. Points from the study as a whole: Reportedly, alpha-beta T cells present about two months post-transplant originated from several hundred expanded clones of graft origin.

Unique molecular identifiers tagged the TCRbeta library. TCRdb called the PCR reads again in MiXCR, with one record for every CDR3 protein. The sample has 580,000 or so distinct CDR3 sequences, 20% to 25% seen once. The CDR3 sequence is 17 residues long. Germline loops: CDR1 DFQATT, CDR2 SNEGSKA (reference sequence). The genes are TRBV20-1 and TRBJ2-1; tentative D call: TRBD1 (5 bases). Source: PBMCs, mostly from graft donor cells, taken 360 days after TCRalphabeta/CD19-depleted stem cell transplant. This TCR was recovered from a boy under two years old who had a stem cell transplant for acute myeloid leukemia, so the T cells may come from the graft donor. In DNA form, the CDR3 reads TGCTGCGCTAGAGTTGGTGTCAGGGCTCAGTCCTACAATGAGCAGTTCTTC. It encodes CCARVGVRAQSYNEQFF.